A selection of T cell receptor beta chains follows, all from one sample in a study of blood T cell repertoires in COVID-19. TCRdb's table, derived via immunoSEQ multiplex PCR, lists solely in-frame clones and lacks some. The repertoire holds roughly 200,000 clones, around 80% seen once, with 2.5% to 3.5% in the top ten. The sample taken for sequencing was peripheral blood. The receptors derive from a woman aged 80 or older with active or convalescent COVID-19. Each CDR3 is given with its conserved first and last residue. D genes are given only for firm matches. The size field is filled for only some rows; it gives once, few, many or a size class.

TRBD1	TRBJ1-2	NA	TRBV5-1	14	TGCGCCAGCAGCTTGGAGGGACAGGGGGATGGCTACACCTTC	CASSLEGQGDGYTF
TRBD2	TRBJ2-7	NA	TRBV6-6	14	TGTGCCAGCAGTTACGTTCTAGCGGGAGACGAGCAGTACTTC	CASSYVLAGDEQYF
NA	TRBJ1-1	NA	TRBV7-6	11	TGTGCCAGCAGGCGTCACACTGAAGCTTTCTTT	CASRRHTEAFF
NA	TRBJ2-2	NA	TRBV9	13	TGTGCCAGCAGCGCCTTTTACTCCGGGGAGCTGTTTTTT	CASSAFYSGELFF
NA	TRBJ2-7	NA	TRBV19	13	TGTGCCAGTAGGCCGTCCGGCTCCTACGAGCAGTACTTC	CASRPSGSYEQYF
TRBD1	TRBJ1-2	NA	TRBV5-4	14	TGTGCCAGCAGCCCCAGGGGGCAGAACTATGGCTACACCTTC	CASSPRGQNYGYTF
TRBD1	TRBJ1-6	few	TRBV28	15	TGTGCCAGCAGTTTCCCCGACAGGGCAAATTCACCCCTCCACTTT	CASSFPDRANSPLHF
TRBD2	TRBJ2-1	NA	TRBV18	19	TGTGCCAGCTCACCAAGGAGACTAGCGAACGAAAGTGGTGTGAATGAGCAGTTCTTC	CASSPRRLANESGVNEQFF
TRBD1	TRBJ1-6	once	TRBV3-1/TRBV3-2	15	TGTGCCAGCAGCCTGACGGGACAGGGCGAATCACCCCTCCACTTT	CASSLTGQGESPLHF
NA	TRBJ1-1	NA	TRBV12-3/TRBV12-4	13	TGTGCCAGCAGTTTAGTGAGGGAGACTGAAGCTTTCTTT	CASSLVRETEAFF
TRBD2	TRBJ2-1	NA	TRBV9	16	TGTGCCAGCAGCGTAGTAAGCGGGGGCCCCAACAATGAGCAGTTCTTC	CASSVVSGGPNNEQFF
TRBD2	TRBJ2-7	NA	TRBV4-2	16	TGTGCCAGCAGCCAAGATAGGGCTAGCGGTTACTACGAGCAGTACTTC	CASSQDRASGYYEQYF
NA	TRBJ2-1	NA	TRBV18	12	TGTGCCAGCTCCCCAGGCAGGGATGAGCAGTTCTTC	CASSPGRDEQFF
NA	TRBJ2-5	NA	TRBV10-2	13	TGCGCCAGCAAGACGGGGGTAGGGGAGACCCAGTACTTC	CASKTGVGETQYF
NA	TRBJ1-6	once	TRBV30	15	TGTGCCTGCAGGGGCAGCACTAACTATAATTCACCCCTCCACTTT	CACRGSTNYNSPLHF
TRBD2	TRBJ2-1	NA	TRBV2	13	TGTGCCAGCAGTGTGGGACTAGCGTATGAGCAGTTCTTC	CASSVGLAYEQFF
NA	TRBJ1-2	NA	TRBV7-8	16	TGTGCCAGCAGCTTTAAAGCTCGAGGGGGGGAGGATGGCTACACCTTC	CASSFKARGGEDGYTF
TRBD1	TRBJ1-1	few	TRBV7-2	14	TGTGCCAGCAGCGCAGACAGGGGATGGACTGAAGCTTTCTTT	CASSADRGWTEAFF
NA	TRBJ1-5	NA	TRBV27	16	TGTGCCAGCAGAACACTTCAGGGAGGCCGGTATCAGCCCCAGCATTTT	CASRTLQGGRYQPQHF
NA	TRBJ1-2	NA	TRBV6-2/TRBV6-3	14	TGTGCCAGCAGTTACTCGAGGACTATGTTGGGATACACCTTC	CASSYSRTMLGYTF
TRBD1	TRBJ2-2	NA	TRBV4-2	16	TGTGCCAGCAGCCGAGAAAGACAGGGGCCGACCCGGGAGCTGTTTTTT	CASSRERQGPTRELFF
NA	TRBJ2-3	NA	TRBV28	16	TGTGCCAGCAGCCGCGGGGTGGGCGGGGGCACAGATACGCAGTATTTT	CASSRGVGGGTDTQYF
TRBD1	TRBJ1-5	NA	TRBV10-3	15	TGTGCCATCAGTGGAATGGGACAGGCCTATCAGCCCCAGCATTTT	CAISGMGQAYQPQHF
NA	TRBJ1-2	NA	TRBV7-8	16	TGTGCCAGCAGCTTAGGAGGAGGGAGTACTAACTATGGCTACACCTTC	CASSLGGGSTNYGYTF
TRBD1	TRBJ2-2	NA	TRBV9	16	TGTGCCAGCAGCGCCACGGGACAGGGGAACACCGGGGAGCTGTTTTTT	CASSATGQGNTGELFF
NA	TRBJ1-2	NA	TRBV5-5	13	TGTGCCAGCAGCGTCTCGCCCGCAGCGGGCTACACCTTC	CASSVSPAAGYTF
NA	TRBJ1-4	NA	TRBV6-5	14	TGTGCCAGCAGGCTAACAGTTGGTAATGAAAAACTGTTTTTT	CASRLTVGNEKLFF
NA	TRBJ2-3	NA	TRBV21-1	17	TGTGCCAGCAGCAAAAAAGCCAGGGGGAAGAGCACAGATACGCAGTATTTT	CASSKKARGKSTDTQYF
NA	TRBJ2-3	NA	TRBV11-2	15	TGTGCCAGCACCGTCGACAGGCCTAGCACAGATACGCAGTATTTT	CASTVDRPSTDTQYF
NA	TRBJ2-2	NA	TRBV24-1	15	TGTGCCACCAGTGACCCCACAGGGTACTCCGGGGAGCTGTTTTTT	CATSDPTGYSGELFF
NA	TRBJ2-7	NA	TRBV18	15	TGTGCCAGCTCACCACGCCTTAGTAACTCCTACGAGCAGTACTTC	CASSPRLSNSYEQYF
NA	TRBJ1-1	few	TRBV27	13	TGTGCCAGCACGCCTTGGCGGGGAGGCGAAGCTTTCTTT	CASTPWRGGEAFF
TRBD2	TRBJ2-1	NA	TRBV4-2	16	TGTGCCAGCAGCCAAGATGCCAGCGGGGTACGGAATGAGCAGTTCTTC	CASSQDASGVRNEQFF
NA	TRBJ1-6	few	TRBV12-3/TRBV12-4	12	TGTGCCAGCAGTTTAAGTAGCTCACCCCTCCACTTT	CASSLSSSPLHF
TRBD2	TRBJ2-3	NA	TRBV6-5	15	TGTGCCAGCAGTTCACGCGGGGGGGACACAGATACGCAGTATTTT	CASSSRGGDTDTQYF
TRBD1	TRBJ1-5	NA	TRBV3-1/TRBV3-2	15	TGTGCCAGCAGCCAAGGCGGGACAGGTGTATCTGCCCAGCATTTT	CASSQGGTGVSAQHF
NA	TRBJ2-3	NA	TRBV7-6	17	TGTGCCAGCAGCGAACTCCCCCGAGGATGGAAGGCAGATACGCAGTATTTT	CASSELPRGWKADTQYF
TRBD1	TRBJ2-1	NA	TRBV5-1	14	TGCGCCAGCAACCTTGGACAGGACAACAATGAGCAGTTCTTC	CASNLGQDNNEQFF
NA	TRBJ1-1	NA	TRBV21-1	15	TGTGCCAGCAGCAAATATGGGGCGAGGAACACTGAAGCTTTCTTT	CASSKYGARNTEAFF
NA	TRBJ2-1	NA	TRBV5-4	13	TGTGCCAGCAGCTTTTCTGGCCACAATGAGCAGTTCTTC	CASSFSGHNEQFF
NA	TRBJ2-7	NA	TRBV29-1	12	TGCAGCGTTGTGCAGGGGCCCTACGAGCAGTACTTC	CSVVQGPYEQYF
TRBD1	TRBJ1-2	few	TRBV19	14	TGTGCCAGTAGTATCACGTCAGGGGGCAGTGGAAACACCTTC	CASSITSGGSGNTF
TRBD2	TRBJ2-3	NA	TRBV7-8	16	TGTGCCAGCAGCTTAGGATTCAGCGGGGTGGGAGATACGCAGTATTTT	CASSLGFSGVGDTQYF
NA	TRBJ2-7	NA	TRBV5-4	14	TGTGCCAGCAGCTTTCGAGGTACCCACTACGAGCAGTACTTC	CASSFRGTHYEQYF
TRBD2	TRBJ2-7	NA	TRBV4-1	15	TGCGCCAGCAGCCTCCTAGCGGGGGAACCCTACGAGCAGTACTTC	CASSLLAGEPYEQYF
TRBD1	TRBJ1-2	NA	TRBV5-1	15	TGCGCCAGCAGCCGGGGACAGGGGGGTCACTATGGCTACACCTTC	CASSRGQGGHYGYTF
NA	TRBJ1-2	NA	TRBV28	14	TGTGCCAGCAGCCGATCGGGGAGGAGTAATGGCTACACCTTC	CASSRSGRSNGYTF
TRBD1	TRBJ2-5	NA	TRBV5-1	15	TGCGCCACCAAGATGTGGGACAGGGGGCCGGAGACCCAGTACTTC	CATKMWDRGPETQYF
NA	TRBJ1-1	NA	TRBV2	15	TGTGCCAGCAGTGAATACGGGGACATGAACACTGAAGCTTTCTTT	CASSEYGDMNTEAFF
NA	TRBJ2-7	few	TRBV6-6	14	TGTGCCAGCACCCCCCTGGAGGACTACTACGAGCAGTACTTC	CASTPLEDYYEQYF
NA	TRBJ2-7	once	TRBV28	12	TGTGCCAGCAGTTTAACCAGGTCCGAGCAGTACTTC	CASSLTRSEQYF
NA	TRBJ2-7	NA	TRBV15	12	TGTGCCACCAGCAGTCGGGGCTACGAGCAGTACTTC	CATSSRGYEQYF
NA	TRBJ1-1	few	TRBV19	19	TGTGCCAGTAGTCTCCGCAAAGAGACAGGATTATTAAGGAACACTGAAGCTTTCTTT	CASSLRKETGLLRNTEAFF
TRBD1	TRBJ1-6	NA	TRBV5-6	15	TGTGCCAGCAGTAAACAGGGGGAAGGGTATTCACCCCTCCACTTT	CASSKQGEGYSPLHF
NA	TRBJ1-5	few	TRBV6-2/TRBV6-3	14	TGTGCCAGCAGTTCACTTTATAGCAATCAGCCCCAGCATTTT	CASSSLYSNQPQHF
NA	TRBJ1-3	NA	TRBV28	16	TGTGCCAGCACTCTTCCCGGAGGGCAGGCTGGAAACACCATATATTTT	CASTLPGGQAGNTIYF
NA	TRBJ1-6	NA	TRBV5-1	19	TGCGCCAGCAGCTTGGCCGTACAGGCGAAGAGCTCCTATAATTCACCCCTCCACTTT	CASSLAVQAKSSYNSPLHF
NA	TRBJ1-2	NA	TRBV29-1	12	TGCAGCGTTGGTTCCCGTAACTATGGCTACACCTTC	CSVGSRNYGYTF